Shown below are 18 T cell receptor beta chains from a single sample sequenced in a study of blood T cell repertoires in COVID-19. Repertoires were generated with immunoSEQ multiplex PCR, while TCRdb's copy carries only in-frame clones and drops some. The profile shows roughly 160,000 clones, approximately 84% of them singletons. The material sequenced was peripheral blood. These receptors were taken from a woman aged 80 or older with COVID-19, enrolled during active disease.

This clone was seen once. V is TRBV5-1 and J is TRBJ2-7; 7 bases are shared with TRBD1. V gave up 2 bases and J gave up 2 bases; unmatched junction bases: 7. The CDR3 contains 15 residues. Germline lookup yields CDR1 SGHRS and CDR2 YFSETQ. The CDR3 here is CASSLKTGNTYEQYF. The CDR3 nucleotides read TGCGCCAGCAGCTTAAAGACAGGGAATACCTACGAGCAGTACTTC.

This clone was observed a single time. This chain links TRBV5-1 with TRBJ2-7; 8 nucleotides line up with TRBD1. This CDR3 is built from 14 residues. V was clipped by 0 bases and J by 6 bases; unmatched bases: 5. Germline-derived CDR1 and CDR2 are SGHRS and YFSETQ. The CDR3 reads CASSLDRGVLEQYF. CDR3 nucleotide sequence: TGCGCCAGCAGCTTGGACAGGGGGGTTCTCGAGCAGTACTTC.

This clone was picked up a small number of times. V is TRBV7-9 and J is TRBJ1-1; 7 bases align to TRBD1. J was trimmed by 0 bases and V by 5 bases; bases with no gene match: 3. CDR3 size: 14 residues. CDR1 SEHNR and CDR2 FQNEAQ come from the germline V gene (reference sequence). CDR3 sequence: CASSETGLNTEAFF. The CDR3 DNA is TGTGCCAGCAGCGAGACAGGGTTGAACACTGAAGCTTTCTTT.

This sequence joins TRBV5-1 and TRBJ1-1; D not certain. Germline values: CDR1 SGHRS, CDR2 YFSETQ. Trimming took 0 bases from V and 3 from J, leaving 12 bases between them. CDR3 length equals 15 residues. CDR3 in DNA: TGCGCCAGCAGCTTGGATCCGGCGGGCTACACTGAAGCTTTCTTT. Its protein product is CASSLDPAGYTEAFF.

This clone appeared a single time. The chain has TRBV13 and TRBJ1-2; D is perhaps TRBD1 (5 bases). The germline CDR1 and CDR2 sequences are PRHDT and FYEKMQ (reference sequence). Trimming pared 5 bases from V and 4 bases from J, leaving 14 bases between. The CDR3 length is 14 residues. The CDR3 sequence: CASSTRQGGYGYTF. In nucleotides, the CDR3 is TGTGCCAGCAGCACCCGCCAGGGTGGCTATGGCTACACCTTC.

The chain joins TRBV27 to TRBJ2-7; TRBD2 matches 10 bases. Germline lookup yields CDR1 MNHEY and CDR2 SMNVEV (reference sequence). The CDR3 extends over 17 amino acids. V trimming: 7 bases; J trimming: 4 bases; junction bases outside the gene matches: 16. CDR3 DNA: TGTGCCAGCACCCAGAGCGGGAGGGCCTATTTTCGTTACGAGCAGTACTTC. It specifies CASTQSGRAYFRYEQYF.

The rearrangement uses TRBV7-2 and TRBJ2-7, with TRBD1 matching over 12 bases. The CDR3 totals 15 residues. V gave up 3 bases and J gave up 3 bases; unmatched junction bases: 3. Germline-derived CDR1 and CDR2 are SGHTA and FQGNSA. The CDR3 is CASSFGTGGIYEQYF. The DNA of the CDR3 is TGTGCCAGCAGCTTCGGGACAGGGGGCATCTACGAGCAGTACTTC.

This clone was observed a few times. This rearrangement joins TRBV30 to TRBJ1-1; 8 nucleotides align to TRBD1. V lost 2 bases, J lost 10 bases, and 12 bases stayed unmatched. Germline V gives CDR1 GTSNPN, CDR2 SVGIG (reference sequence). CDR3 size: 14 residues. CDR3 nucleotides: TGTGCCTGGAGTACCGGGACAGGACAACTAGGAGCTTTCTTT. It yields the protein CAWSTGTGQLGAFF.

The genes are TRBV6-1 and TRBJ1-4; D is ambiguous. The V end was cut by 2 bases, the J end by 8 bases, with 21 bases between. The CDR3 loop spans 17 amino acids. Germline V gene lookup returns CDR1 MNHNS and CDR2 SASEGT. The DNA for the CDR3 is TGTGCCAGCAGTGAACAAGGCAGCTTTGGAGTTGGGGAAAAACTGTTTTTT. Its protein product is CASSEQGSFGVGEKLFF.

The genes are TRBV18 and TRBJ1-4; D gene uncertain. Trimming took 2 bases from V and 7 from J, leaving 8 bases between them. This CDR3 region has 13 residues. Germline V gives CDR1 KGHSH, CDR2 LQKENI. The CDR3 nucleotides are TGTGCCAGCTCACCATTTCAGATTGAAAAACTGTTTTTT. Its translation is CASSPFQIEKLFF.

Notes on this clone: Other nucleotide sequences from this sample produce the same CDR3. The J gene is TRBJ2-7, the V gene TRBV18; no definite D call. CDR1 and CDR2 (germline): KGHSH, LQKENI. With 0 bases removed from V and 2 bases from J, the gap between germline ends came to 8 bases. This CDR3 is built from 14 residues. The CDR3 sequence is CASSPPGLTYEQYF. The CDR3 DNA reads TGTGCCAGCTCACCACCGGGCCTTACCTACGAGCAGTACTTC.

The V gene is TRBV11-2, the J gene TRBJ2-3; 10 bases agree with TRBD1. Germline CDR1 is SGHAT and CDR2 is FQNNGV. CDR3 length: 16 residues. With V trimmed by 5 bases and J by 2 bases, 7 bases remained unmatched. CDR3 sequence (DNA): TGTGCCAGCAGCGGGGGGACAGGGGCTTCCACAGATACGCAGTATTTT. Translating gives CASSGGTGASTDTQYF.

The J gene is TRBJ2-7, the V gene TRBV11-2, with D perhaps matching TRBD2 (5 bases). Germline V gene lookup returns CDR1 SGHAT and CDR2 FQNNGV. The CDR3 has 13 amino acids. V lost 3 bases, J lost 7 bases, and 13 bases lay in between. CDR3 in DNA: TGTGCCAGCAGCTTCGTGGGAGCGGCGGAGCAGTACTTC. Residues: CASSFVGAAEQYF.

The chain is built from TRBV21-1 and TRBJ1-1; no check of the table's D call, TRBD1, against the DNA was made. TRBV21-1 is labeled a pseudogene. This CDR3 has 15 amino acids. CDR3: CASSAETGRRYEAFF. The DNA for the CDR3 is TGTGCCAGCAGCGCGGAGACAGGGAGGCGATATGAAGCTTTCTTT.

The rearrangement joins TRBV5-1 to TRBJ2-1, with 10 nucleotides matching TRBD1. Trimming removed 4 bases from V and 8 bases from J; junction bases left unmatched: 9. CDR3 length: 15 residues. CDR1 is SGHRS and CDR2 is YFSETQ in the germline V gene. DNA of the CDR3: TGCGCCAGCAGCGCGACAGGGGGCTCGGGCGATGAGCAGTTCTTC. Translation gives CASSATGGSGDEQFF.

In its sample, this clone was seen a few times. The V call is TRBV3-1 (or the pseudogene TRBV3-2), the J call TRBJ1-3; no definite D call. The CDR3 is made up of 16 amino acids. The V end lost 4 bases, the J end lost 2 bases, and 15 bases lay between the germline ends. Germline values: CDR1 LGHDT, CDR2 YNNKEL (reference sequence). CDR3 coding DNA: TGTGCCAGCAGCCCCGAGTATGGGAGGACTGGAAACACCATATATTTT. Translated: CASSPEYGRTGNTIYF.

The rearrangement joins TRBV7-2 to TRBJ2-3; no definite D call. The germline gives CDR1 SGHTA, CDR2 FQGNSA. The CDR3 length is 13 residues. V lost 3 bases and J lost 0, with 4 bases in between. This CDR3 is CASSFGSTDTQYF. In nucleotides, the CDR3 is TGTGCCAGCAGCTTTGGCAGCACAGATACGCAGTATTTT.

The V gene is TRBV6-4, the J gene TRBJ1-6; D is unresolved. The germline V gene encodes CDR1 MRHNA and CDR2 SNTAGT. The CDR3 has 13 amino acids. Trimming took 6 bases from V and 9 from J, leaving 12 bases between them. CDR3 DNA: TGTGCCAGCAGAAGCTCGCCGGGTTCACCCCTCCACTTT. This gives the protein CASRSSPGSPLHF.